Sequencing of this T cell receptor beta chain was carried out in a study of human T cells and chemical hapten exposure (dated by TCRdb to 2020 to 2022). Study-level background: For sensitization, 2% DPC in acetone was applied to an approximately 2 cm by approximately 2 cm area of upper inner arm skin. Throughout the approximately 23-week study period, patients were also given weekly therapeutic DPC doses on the scalp. Patch testing was performed on the upper back with Finn chambers containing 0.01% DPC, and the patch tests were scored after 6 days according to International Contact Dermatitis Research Group standards. Most of the patients in the cohort were female, and the cohort covered alopecia areata with under or over 50% scalp involvement, alopecia totalis and alopecia universalis. Libraries were pooled for sequencing, and per-sample TCR yields varied mainly because of small differences in library volumes within the pool. Peripheral blood TCR repertoire changes were tracked in vivo in alopecia patients during primary and secondary sensitization to the hapten diphenylcyclopropenone (DPC). Patient blood was sampled pre-sensitization (week 0) and at 2, 6 and about 24 weeks after DPC sensitization. About 29 alopecia patients gave blood for TCR sequencing at one to four time points (pre-sensitization, 2, 6 and 24 weeks). General findings and caveats noted by the study authors: The number of TCRs above 1 in 1000 frequency did not change with DPC sensitization; there was no evidence of global repertoire structure alterations. Patch test score correlated positively with the number of PT1 expanded TCRs, reaching significance at thresholds 8, 16 and 32 but not at 4. After repeated subsampling, changes were observed in the strength of the expansion versus patch-test correlation and in the threshold at which the correlation became significant. Compared with pre-sensitization or healthy control sets, expanded TCRs formed significantly more large CDR3 similarity clusters, which is consistent with antigen-driven responses. Because all patients had alopecia, a presumed autoimmune disease, the immune response of the patients might differ from that of healthy individuals.

The CDR3 runs 12 residues from the cysteine to the phenylalanine. Only CDR3 DNA is held: 36 bases, read in frame from base 1. The germline ends are 4 bases apart after V is trimmed by 2 bases and J by 3 bases. The germline V gene (reference sequence) yields MNHNY for CDR1 and SVGAGI for CDR2. Comment on this clonotype: What this receptor recognizes is not known. Base quality data are lacking; no much larger clone is found one base away.

The time point label of this sample denotes: pre-sensitization, week 0. This sample's treatment or condition label indicates: therapeutic diphenylcyclopropenone sensitization with weekly scalp DPC. At every patch-test visit, the blood draw took place before the patch test was put on. Eligible patients were aged 18 to 70, diagnosed with alopecia, deemed suitable for DPC therapy, and excluded if pregnant. Total RNA was extracted from unfractionated whole blood that had been collected in Tempus Blood RNA tubes. The library relied on RACE. Sequencing used a NextSeq 500. During library preparation, unique molecular identifiers were attached to individual cDNA molecules so that TCRs could be counted in a quantitative, reproducible way. From each blood RNA sample, both TCR alpha and TCR beta chains were sequenced. The source study handled its data this way. A median of around 100,000 TCRs per sample was observed, with a range of 23,224 to 690,600. The Decombinator software suite was used to annotate the V, J and CDR3 of the TCR reads. For PS versus PT1 abundance plots, all samples were subsampled to the same number of TCRs (28,000). TCRs were defined as expanded if absent before sensitization and observed at least eight times at the 2-week time point. TCRdb reworked the public reads: Q25 trimming with fastp, MiXCR clone assembly, productive beta chains retained. A single entry per CDR3 protein holds the most common genes and DNA from its merged rows. These V and J calls rely on TCRdb rather than the paper's analysis. The sample contains 150,000 to 200,000 distinct CDR3 sequences, roughly 30% of them found a single time. Jointly, the top ten make up approximately 3% of the sample.

The clonotype comes from a woman aged 25 to 39 with alopecia areata. Some clones in this sample may be carry-over from other donors' samples. The sample consisted of whole blood, taken in connection with sensitization to the hapten diphenylcyclopropenone (DPC). The rearranged segments are TRBV6-6 and TRBJ2-5, with the D gene call left open. This receptor has the CDR3 CASSYREETQYF. The sequence in DNA is TGTGCCAGCAGTTACCGGGAAGAGACCCAGTACTTC.